Listed here are 9 T cell receptor beta chains from one sample, sequenced in a study of naive and memory T cell subsets. The beta constant-region primer was an equimolar mix of two oligonucleotides covering TRBC1 and TRBC2. A single record per CDR3 protein comes from TCRdb applying MiXCR to the UMI-ligation and nested PCR reads. The sample records 130,000 to 150,000 distinct CDR3 sequences, about 18% being singletons. Specimen: naive CD4+ T cells from blood. These TCRs come from a human donor in good health.

The chain has TRBV10-3 and TRBJ2-7; D is perhaps TRBD1 (6 bases). V was trimmed by 3 bases and J by 5 bases, leaving 14 bases between them. The CDR3 is made up of 14 amino acids. Germline V gene lookup returns CDR1 ENHRY and CDR2 SYGVKD. Here the CDR3 DNA reads TGTGCCATCAGTGACGCGACAGGTACTAACGAGCAGTACTTC. This codes for CAISDATGTNEQYF.

The V gene is TRBV4-1, the J gene TRBJ2-5; TRBD2 aligns across 7 bases. V was clipped by 5 bases and J by 2 bases; unmatched bases: 11. There are 16 residues in the CDR3. CDR1 and CDR2 from the germline V gene are MGHRA and YSYEKL. CDR3 region: CASSSPGLKHQETQYF. CDR3 DNA sequence: TGCGCCAGCAGCTCGCCGGGACTAAAGCATCAAGAGACCCAGTACTTC.

The chain joins TRBV7-9 to TRBJ2-2; TRBD2 matches at 9 bases. CDR1 SEHNR and CDR2 FQNEAQ come from the germline V gene (reference sequence). The CDR3 loop spans 16 amino acids. The J segment lost 5 bases and the V segment lost 3 bases, leaving 7 bases of the junction unmatched. The CDR3 loop reads CASSLFSSGRTGELFF. The CDR3 DNA reads TGTGCCAGCAGCTTGTTTTCGAGCGGGAGGACCGGGGAGCTGTTTTTT.

The J gene is TRBJ2-7, the V gene TRBV5-5; weak D call: TRBD2 (6 bases). CDR1 and CDR2 (germline): SGHKS, YYEKEE (reference sequence). V lost 5 bases and J 5 bases, leaving 14 bases between the germline ends. The CDR3 totals 13 residues. The CDR3 spells CASRNSGRNEQYF. DNA for the CDR3: TGTGCCAGCAGGAATTCAGGGAGGAACGAGCAGTACTTC.

This clonotype was observed a handful of times. The rearrangement joins TRBV7-9 to TRBJ2-7; 7 bases are shared with TRBD1. Per the germline V gene, CDR1 is SEHNR and CDR2 is FQNEAQ (reference sequence). The CDR3 is 15 residues long. J lost 1 base, V lost 5 bases, and 8 bases had no gene match. The CDR3 loop reads CASSAPHRGSYEQYF. The CDR3, as DNA: TGTGCCAGCAGCGCCCCGCACAGGGGATCCTACGAGCAGTACTTC.

Only a few counts were recorded for this clonotype. The rearrangement uses TRBV30 and TRBJ2-6; D is tentatively TRBD1 or TRBD2 (5 bases each). V lost 0 bases to trimming and J lost 6 bases, with 15 bases between them. Germline values: CDR1 GTSNPN, CDR2 SVGIG (reference sequence). This CDR3 is 16 amino acids long. CDR3 region: CAWSVWGRAVANVLTF. The CDR3 bases are TGTGCCTGGAGTGTATGGGGACGGGCTGTGGCCAACGTCCTGACTTTC.

The J gene is TRBJ2-1, the V gene TRBV3-1; D is unclear. The V gene lost 0 bases and the J gene lost 3 bases, with 15 bases spanning the gap. The germline V gene encodes CDR1 LGHDT and CDR2 YNNKEL (reference sequence). The CDR3 is made up of 17 amino acids. This chain's CDR3 is CASSQDPTYSLYNEQFF. Here the CDR3 DNA reads TGTGCCAGCAGCCAAGATCCAACCTACTCCCTCTACAATGAGCAGTTCTTC.

The chain couples TRBV21-1 to TRBJ2-7. TRBV21-1 is a known pseudogene. The CDR3 sequence is 14 residues long. CDR3 nucleotides: TGTGCCAGCCAGGTCGACAAAAAGATCTACGAGCAGTACTTC. Translating gives CASQVDKKIYEQYF.

The gene calls are TRBV5-1 and TRBJ2-5; 9 bases match TRBD1. Unmatched junction bases numbered 8, after V lost 4 bases and J lost 4 bases. The length of the CDR3 is 15 residues. In germline, CDR1 is SGHRS, CDR2 YFSETQ. The CDR3 is CASSAGTGRRETQYF. CDR3 nucleotides: TGCGCCAGCAGCGCCGGGACAGGGCGACGAGAGACCCAGTACTTC. The full variable domain, in which reference TRBV5-1 and TRBJ2-5 provide the parts outside the CDR3, is KAGVTQTPRYLIKTRGQQVTLSCSPISGHRSVSWYQQTPGQGLQFLFEYFSETQRNKGNFPGRFSGRQFSNSRSEMNVSTLELGDSALYLCASSAGTGRRETQYFGPGTRLLVL.